This T cell receptor (beta chain) was obtained from a study of T cell repertoires in cytomegalovirus infection. At the level of the study: CMV infection together with matching HLA type was indicated by public TCR beta signatures. Study-level results: Frequencies of public TCR beta families were cumulated, and this identified carriers of CMV plus the relevant HLA. The ex vivo response showed dominance by HLA-C-restricted CMV-specific TCR beta clonotypes.

TCRdb fed the reads into MiXCR, producing one record per CDR3 protein. The table lists 500,000 to 600,000 distinct CDR3 sequences, 16% of them singletons. The table lists this clonotype with many counts. What it recognizes is unknown. V was pared by 10 bases and J by 4 bases, with 16 bases between. The CDR3 extends over 13 amino acids. What was sequenced was CD8+ T cells from PBMCs. This clonotype originated in a human donor in good health (CMV status not recorded). Some clones in this sample may be carry-over from other donors' samples. This chain links TRBV12-3 or TRBV12-4 with TRBJ1-2; TRBD1 is a possible D gene (5 bases). Here the CDR3 reads CATVTQGSYGYTF. In nucleotides, the CDR3 is TGTGCCACCGTAACCCAGGGCTCCTATGGCTACACCTTC.